These T cell receptor beta chains were read from a single sample in a study of cytomegalovirus exposure and HLA in healthy donors. Profiling relied on immunoSEQ multiplex PCR, and the TCRdb table lists in-frame clones only, not all of them. The sample includes tens of thousands of clones, 76% seen only once; the top ten take 1.4%. Sequenced material: PBMCs. The receptors derive from a male donor in good health and CMV-seronegative. Each CDR3 is given with its conserved first and last residue. Each record gives: clone size, J gene, V gene, D gene, CDR3 DNA, CDR3 protein. D genes are given only for firm matches. Size is stated for part of the rows, as once, few or many counts, or as a class when the clone is expanded.

clone_size: .; j_call: TRBJ1-5; v_call: TRBV19; d_call: .; cdr3_nt: TGTGCCAGTAGTATTTCGACACCGAATCAGCCCCAGCATTTT; cdr3_aa: CASSISTPNQPQHF
clone_size: once; j_call: TRBJ2-1; v_call: TRBV9; d_call: TRBD2; cdr3_nt: TGTGCCAGCAGCGTACCCCATGGGGGACTAGCGGGTCGGACCACGTACAATGAGCAGTTCTTC; cdr3_aa: CASSVPHGGLAGRTTYNEQFF
clone_size: .; j_call: TRBJ2-7; v_call: TRBV28; d_call: TRBD2; cdr3_nt: TGTGCCACCTACGCTAGCGGGGGGGCCTACGAGCAGTACTTC; cdr3_aa: CATYASGGAYEQYF
clone_size: .; j_call: TRBJ2-3; v_call: TRBV18; d_call: .; cdr3_nt: TGTGCCAGCTCAGATGGAGTCAGCAGCCTCACAGATACGCAGTATTTT; cdr3_aa: CASSDGVSSLTDTQYF
clone_size: .; j_call: TRBJ2-7; v_call: TRBV4-1; d_call: TRBD2; cdr3_nt: TGCGCCAGCAGCCCAGGACTAGCGGGAGAAAGCCGTATTTACTCCTACGAGCAGTACTTC; cdr3_aa: CASSPGLAGESRIYSYEQYF
clone_size: .; j_call: TRBJ2-3; v_call: TRBV5-1; d_call: TRBD2; cdr3_nt: TGCGCCAGCAGCGTGTTAGCGGGGGGGACAGATACGCAGTATTTT; cdr3_aa: CASSVLAGGTDTQYF
clone_size: few; j_call: TRBJ2-7; v_call: TRBV29-1; d_call: .; cdr3_nt: TGCAGCGTTGGGAGTCGGGGGATGGGACAGAGCTCCTACGAGCAGTACTTC; cdr3_aa: CSVGSRGMGQSSYEQYF
clone_size: .; j_call: TRBJ2-7; v_call: TRBV9; d_call: TRBD1; cdr3_nt: TGTGCCAGCAGCTCACCGACAGGGGGCTACGAGCAGTACTTC; cdr3_aa: CASSSPTGGYEQYF
clone_size: .; j_call: TRBJ1-4; v_call: TRBV10-3; d_call: .; cdr3_nt: TGTGCCATCAGTGAGCCCGGTGCGGTTCAGGAAAAACTGTTTTTT; cdr3_aa: CAISEPGAVQEKLFF
clone_size: .; j_call: TRBJ2-1; v_call: TRBV7-2; d_call: TRBD2; cdr3_nt: TGTGCCAGCAGCTTAGGCCCTAGCGGGAGGAATGAGCAGTTCTTC; cdr3_aa: CASSLGPSGRNEQFF
clone_size: .; j_call: TRBJ1-6; v_call: TRBV30; d_call: TRBD1; cdr3_nt: TGTGCCTGGATGGCTCCGGGACAGGGAAACACCCTCCACTTT; cdr3_aa: CAWMAPGQGNTLHF
clone_size: once; j_call: TRBJ2-1; v_call: TRBV7-2; d_call: TRBD2; cdr3_nt: TGTGCCAGCAGCTTCGCGCGGGAGAAGAATGAGCAGTTCTTC; cdr3_aa: CASSFAREKNEQFF
clone_size: few; j_call: TRBJ2-7; v_call: TRBV11-3; d_call: TRBD1; cdr3_nt: TGTGCCAGCAGCTCCGGGACAGGGCCCTACGAGCAGTACTTC; cdr3_aa: CASSSGTGPYEQYF
clone_size: .; j_call: TRBJ2-5; v_call: TRBV29-1; d_call: TRBD1; cdr3_nt: TGCAGCGCCGGCCCCCCGACAGGGAACCAAGAGACCCAGTACTTC; cdr3_aa: CSAGPPTGNQETQYF